The clone carrying this T cell receptor beta chain was counted only a few times. As yet, its antigen is unknown. With 0 bases removed from V and 0 bases from J, the gap between germline ends came to 24 bases. The CDR3 has 20 residues. The germline CDR1 and CDR2 sequences are SQVTM and ANQGSEA. The data were obtained in a study of T-cell memory formation after mild COVID-19. Findings and caveats of the study: Some SARS-CoV-2-responding clones were already detected in memory before infection. Contracting CD4+ clones sat mainly in CM and EM; CD8+ in EMRA. Clones that contracted from day 15 to 85 had balanced CD4/CD8; later expanders were CD4+ biased.

Constant-segment primers were used for 5'RACE, and the resulting TCR alpha and TCR beta cDNA libraries carried sample barcodes and UMIs. From the 5' RACE reads, TCRdb called clonotypes with MiXCR, one entry per CDR3 protein. In the table there are under 150,000 distinct CDR3 sequences, about 17% of which are singletons. This chain connects TRBV29-1 to TRBJ2-1; D is uncertain. Sequencing was performed on PBMCs or a T cell subset sorted from them (not recorded which). The source of this sequence is an adult woman who had mild COVID-19 (a few samples of this study predate the infection). Cell type and time point are not known. Written as DNA, the CDR3 is TGCAGCGTTGAAGATCCAACCCATCTGGGCGGTTCGAGCTCCTACAATGAGCAGTTCTTC. This codes for CSVEDPTHLGGSSSYNEQFF.